This T cell receptor beta chain appears in the sequencing data of a study of identical twins. Study findings and constraints: Twin-shared out-of-frame alpha sequences were enriched for low generation probability. Conclusions relied on cross-sectional statistical analysis, not following the same donors. The presence of invariant MAIT and iNKT cells could partly confound analyses of zero-insertion sequences. The abundant beta clonotypes from cord blood had fewer insertions, and memory repertoires had none of this.

Ten or more counts support this clonotype. Antigen: not known. MiXCR, run by TCRdb on the 5' RACE reads, gives a single entry per CDR3 protein. The table includes some 250,000 distinct CDR3 sequences, approximately 12% detected once. This sample also appeared in a second study, on yellow fever vaccine responses in identical twins.

The receptor was derived from a woman under 30 in good health. Sequenced: memory (CD45RO+) T cells sorted from blood.

The chain's CDR3 is CASSKWDRGRDTGELFF. The CDR3 DNA follows: TGTGCCAGCAGCAAATGGGACAGGGGGCGCGACACCGGGGAGCTGTTTTTT. The V call is TRBV7-9, the J call TRBJ2-2; 12 positions agree with TRBD1. CDR1 is SEHNR, CDR2 FQNEAQ, per germline (reference sequence). J gave up 3 bases and V 5 bases, and 7 bases lay outside the gene matches. The CDR3 runs 17 residues.